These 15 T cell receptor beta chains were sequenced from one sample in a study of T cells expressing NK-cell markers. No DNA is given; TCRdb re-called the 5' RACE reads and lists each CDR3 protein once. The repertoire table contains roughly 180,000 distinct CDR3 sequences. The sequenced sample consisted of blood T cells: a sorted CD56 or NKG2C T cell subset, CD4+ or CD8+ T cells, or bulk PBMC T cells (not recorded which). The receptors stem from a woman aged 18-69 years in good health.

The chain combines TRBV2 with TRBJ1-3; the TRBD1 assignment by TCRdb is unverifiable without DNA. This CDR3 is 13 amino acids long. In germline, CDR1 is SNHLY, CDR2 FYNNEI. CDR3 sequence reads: CASKGQTGNTIYF.

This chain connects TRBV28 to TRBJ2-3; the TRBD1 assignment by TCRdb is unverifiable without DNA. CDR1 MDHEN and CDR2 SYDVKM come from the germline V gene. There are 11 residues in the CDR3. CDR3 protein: CASSWPGTQYF. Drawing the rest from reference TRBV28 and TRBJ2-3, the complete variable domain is DVKVTQSSRYLVKRTGEKVFLECVQDMDHENMFWYRQDPGLGLRLIYFSYDVKMKEKGDIPEGYSVSREKKERFSLILESASTNQTSMYLCASSWPGTQYFGPGTRLTVL.

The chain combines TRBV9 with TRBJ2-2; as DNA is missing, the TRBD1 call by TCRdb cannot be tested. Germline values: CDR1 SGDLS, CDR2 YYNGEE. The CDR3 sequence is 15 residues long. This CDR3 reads CASSVRGVNDGELFF.

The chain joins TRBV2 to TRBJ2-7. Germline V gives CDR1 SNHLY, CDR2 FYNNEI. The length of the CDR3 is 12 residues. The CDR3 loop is CASRSDSYEQYF.

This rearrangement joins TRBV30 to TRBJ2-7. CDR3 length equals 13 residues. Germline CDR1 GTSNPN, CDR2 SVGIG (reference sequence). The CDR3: CAWSVGTSYEQYF. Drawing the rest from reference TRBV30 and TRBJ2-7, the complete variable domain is SQTIHQWPATLVQPVGSPLSLECTVEGTSNPNLYWYRQAAGRGLQLLFYSVGIGQISSEVPQNLSASRPQDRQFILSSKKLLLSDSGFYLCAWSVGTSYEQYFGPGTRLTVT.

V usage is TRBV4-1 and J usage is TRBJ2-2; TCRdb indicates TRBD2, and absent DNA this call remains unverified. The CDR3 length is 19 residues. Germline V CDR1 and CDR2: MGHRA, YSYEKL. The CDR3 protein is CASSRIKLAEIMGTGELFF.

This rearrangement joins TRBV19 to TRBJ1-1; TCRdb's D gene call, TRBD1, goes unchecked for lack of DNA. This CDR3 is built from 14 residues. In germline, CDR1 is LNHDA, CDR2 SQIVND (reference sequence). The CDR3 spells CASSMGHLNTEAFF.

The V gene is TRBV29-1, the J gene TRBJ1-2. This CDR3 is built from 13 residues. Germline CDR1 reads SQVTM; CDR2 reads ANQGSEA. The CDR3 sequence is CSVEFSLGNGYTF.

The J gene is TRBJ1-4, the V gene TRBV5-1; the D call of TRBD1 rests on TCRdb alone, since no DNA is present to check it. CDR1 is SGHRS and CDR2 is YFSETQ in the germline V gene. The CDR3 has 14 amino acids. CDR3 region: CASSFGGSNEKLFF.

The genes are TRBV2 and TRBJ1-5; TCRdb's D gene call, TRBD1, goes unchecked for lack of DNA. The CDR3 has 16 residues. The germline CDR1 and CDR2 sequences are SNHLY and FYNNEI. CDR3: CASSRTGGGRNQPQHF. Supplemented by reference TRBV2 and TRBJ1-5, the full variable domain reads EPEVTQTPSHQVTQMGQEVILRCVPISNHLYFYWYRQILGQKVEFLVSFYNNEISEKSEIFDDQFSVERPDGSNFTLKIRSTKLEDSAMYFCASSRTGGGRNQPQHFGDGTRLSIL.

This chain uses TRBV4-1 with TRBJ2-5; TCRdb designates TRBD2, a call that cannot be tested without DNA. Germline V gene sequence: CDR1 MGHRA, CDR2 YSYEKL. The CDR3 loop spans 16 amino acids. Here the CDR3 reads CASSQGTAGVLETQYF.

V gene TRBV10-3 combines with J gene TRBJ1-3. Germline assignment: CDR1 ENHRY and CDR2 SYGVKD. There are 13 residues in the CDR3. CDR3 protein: CAIGQSSGNTIYF.

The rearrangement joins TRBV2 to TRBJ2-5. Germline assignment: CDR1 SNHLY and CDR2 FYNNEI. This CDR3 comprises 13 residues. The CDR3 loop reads CAIQKPNQETQYF.

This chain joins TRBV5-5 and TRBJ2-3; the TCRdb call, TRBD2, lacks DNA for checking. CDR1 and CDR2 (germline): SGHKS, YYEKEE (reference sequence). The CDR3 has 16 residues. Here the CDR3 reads CASSFGAGGRTDTQYF. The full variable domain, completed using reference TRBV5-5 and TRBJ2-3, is DAGVTQSPTHLIKTRGQQVTLRCSPISGHKSVSWYQQVLGQGPQFIFQYYEKEERGRGNFPDRFSARQFPNYSSELNVNALLLGDSALYLCASSFGAGGRTDTQYFGPGTRLTVL.

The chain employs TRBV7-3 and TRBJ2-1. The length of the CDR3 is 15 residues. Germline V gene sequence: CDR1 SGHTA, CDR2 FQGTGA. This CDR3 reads CASSLHRGSYNEQFF.